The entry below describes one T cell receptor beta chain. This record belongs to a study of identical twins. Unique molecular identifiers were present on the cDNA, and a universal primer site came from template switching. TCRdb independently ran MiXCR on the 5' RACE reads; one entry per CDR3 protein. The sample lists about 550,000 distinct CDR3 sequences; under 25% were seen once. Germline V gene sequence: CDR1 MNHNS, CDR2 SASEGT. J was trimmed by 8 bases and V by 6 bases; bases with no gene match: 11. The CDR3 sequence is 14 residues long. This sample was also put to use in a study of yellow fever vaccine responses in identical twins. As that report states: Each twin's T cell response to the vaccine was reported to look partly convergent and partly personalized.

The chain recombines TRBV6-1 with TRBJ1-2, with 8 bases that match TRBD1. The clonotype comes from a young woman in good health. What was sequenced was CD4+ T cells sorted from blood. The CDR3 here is CASSPQTGALGYTF. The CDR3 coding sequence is TGTGCCAGCAGCCCCCAGACAGGGGCTTTGGGCTACACCTTC.